This passage covers 8 T cell receptor beta chains from one sample sequenced in a study of Graves' ophthalmopathy and Graves' hyperthyroidism. Amplification of the TCR beta CDR3 regions used RNA transcripts (as template). Second-round multiplex PCR followed a first-round RT-PCR using HTBI primers. TCRdb fed the multiplex PCR reads into MiXCR, producing one record per CDR3 protein. The sample yields about 700,000 distinct CDR3 sequences, under 50% seen once. The specimen was peripheral blood. The receptors stem from an adult man with Graves' ophthalmopathy.

Of note for this clonotype: Mismatch with germline at one junction end may stem from a read error. The CDR3 DNA sequence: TGTGCCAACAGCTTGGCCCAGACCACCGGGGAGCTGTTTTTT. It yields the protein CANSLAQTTGELFF. J is TRBJ2-2 and V is TRBV5-4; D gene uncertain. This CDR3 contains 14 residues. Germline loops: CDR1 SGHNT, CDR2 YYREEE (reference sequence).

Details on this clonotype: A clone one base away is much larger, so this may be a read error. This sequence joins TRBV5-1 and TRBJ2-7, with 8 bases identical to TRBD2. Germline CDR1 and CDR2: SGHRS and YFSETQ. There are 15 residues in the CDR3. CDR3 sequence (DNA): TGCGCCAGCAGCTTCGGGACTAGAGATCTCTACGAGGAGTACTTC. This sequence encodes CASSFGTRDLYEEYF.

This clonotype was seen repeatedly, ten times or more. The chain is built from TRBV7-8 and TRBJ1-1, with D uncertain. Looked up from germline, CDR1 is SGHVS and CDR2 is FQNEAQ. The CDR3 is 11 residues long. Trimming shortened V by 8 bases and J by 1 base, and 5 bases separated the two germline ends. The CDR3 protein is CASGWNTEAFF. CDR3 nucleotide sequence: TGTGCCAGCGGGTGGAACACTGAAGCTTTCTTT.

As regards this clonotype: At one of its ends the junction is not consistent with the germline gene, which may arise from a read error. V and J are TRBV7-2 and TRBJ1-4; D call uncertain. CDR3 length: 13 residues. Germline V gene data show CDR1 as SGHTA and CDR2 as FQGNSA. The CDR3 nucleotides are TGTGCCAGCAGCTCGACGTCAAATGAAAGACTGTTTTTT. The encoded protein is CASSSTSNERLFF.

The chain uses TRBV2 and TRBJ1-1; 9 bases map to TRBD1. CDR3 length: 16 residues. CDR1 is SNHLY, CDR2 FYNNEI, per germline. Trimming at V came to 7 bases and at J to 6 bases, leaving 15 bases not matched to a gene. The DNA for the CDR3 is TGTGCCAGCACCACACTCCGGACAGGGGAAAATCCTGAAGCTTTCTTT. Its protein product is CASTTLRTGENPEAFF.

The chain joins TRBV4-2 to TRBJ2-2; D call uncertain. The CDR3 totals 16 residues. In germline, CDR1 is LGHNA, CDR2 YNFKEQ. Between the trimmed V and J ends, which lost 0 bases and 2 bases, there was a span of 10 bases. CDR3 DNA: TGTGCCAGCAGCCAAGACACGGGCCTAAACACCGGGGAGCTGTTTTTT. This sequence encodes CASSQDTGLNTGELFF.

The J gene is TRBJ1-1, the V gene TRBV20-1; TRBD1 might be the D (6 bases). Germline loops: CDR1 DFQATT, CDR2 SNEGSKA (reference sequence). Trimming removed 2 bases from V and 8 bases from J, with 12 bases in between. The CDR3 loop spans 12 amino acids. CDR3 residues: CSARSGTPEAFF. The CDR3 region has the DNA TGCAGTGCTAGATCCGGGACACCAGAAGCTTTCTTT.

This clonotype was seen a few times. This rearrangement joins TRBV18 to TRBJ2-7; D not resolved. V lost 2 bases, J lost 0 bases, and 8 bases lay in between. Germline values: CDR1 KGHSH, CDR2 LQKENI. There are 14 residues in the CDR3. DNA of the CDR3: TGTGCCAGCTCACCAGTCAAAGGCTCCTACGAGCAGTACTTC. Amino acids: CASSPVKGSYEQYF.